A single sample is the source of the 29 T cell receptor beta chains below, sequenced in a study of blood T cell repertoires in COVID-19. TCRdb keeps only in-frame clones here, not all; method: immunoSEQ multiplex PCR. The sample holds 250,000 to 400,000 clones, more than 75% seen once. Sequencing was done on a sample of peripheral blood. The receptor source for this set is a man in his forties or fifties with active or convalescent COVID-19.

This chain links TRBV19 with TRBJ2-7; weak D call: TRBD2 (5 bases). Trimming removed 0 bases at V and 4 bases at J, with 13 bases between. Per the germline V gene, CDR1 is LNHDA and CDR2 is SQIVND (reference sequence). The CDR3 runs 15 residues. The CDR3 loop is CASSIDAGEGYEQYF. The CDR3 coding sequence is TGTGCCAGTAGTATAGATGCCGGGGAAGGATACGAGCAGTACTTC.

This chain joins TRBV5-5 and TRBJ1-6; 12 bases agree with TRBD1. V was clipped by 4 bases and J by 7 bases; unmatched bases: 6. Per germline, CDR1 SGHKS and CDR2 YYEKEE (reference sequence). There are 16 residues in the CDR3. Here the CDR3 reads CASSVGQGATNSPLHF. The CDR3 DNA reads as TGTGCCAGCAGCGTGGGACAGGGGGCGACGAATTCACCCCTCCACTTT.

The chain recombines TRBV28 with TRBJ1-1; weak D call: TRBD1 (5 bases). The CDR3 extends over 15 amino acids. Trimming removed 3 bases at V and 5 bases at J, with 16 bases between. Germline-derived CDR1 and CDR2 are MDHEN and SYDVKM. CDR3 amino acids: CASSLGSGFRTEAFF. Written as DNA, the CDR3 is TGTGCCAGCAGTTTGGGATCAGGGTTTCGTACTGAAGCTTTCTTT.

The CDR3 DNA follows: TGTGCCAGTAGTATCGCCGGGACTAGCGGGAGAACTTACGAGCAGTACTTC. Its translation is CASSIAGTSGRTYEQYF. This chain links TRBV19 with TRBJ2-7; TRBD2 matches 14 bases. The CDR3 has 17 amino acids. CDR1 is LNHDA and CDR2 is SQIVND in the germline V gene (reference sequence). Losses at the gene ends were 3 bases for V and 4 bases for J; bases not matched to a gene: 8.

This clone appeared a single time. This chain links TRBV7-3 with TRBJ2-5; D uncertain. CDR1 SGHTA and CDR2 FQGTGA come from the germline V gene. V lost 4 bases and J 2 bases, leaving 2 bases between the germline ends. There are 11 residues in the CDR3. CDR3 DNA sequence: TGTGCCAGCAGCTCGCAAGAGACCCAGTACTTC. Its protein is CASSSQETQYF.

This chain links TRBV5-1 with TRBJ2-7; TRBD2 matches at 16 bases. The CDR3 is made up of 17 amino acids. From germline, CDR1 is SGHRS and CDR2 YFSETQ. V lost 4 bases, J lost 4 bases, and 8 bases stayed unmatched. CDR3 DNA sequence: TGCGCCAGCAGCGGGGGACTAGCGGGAGGGCCCGGGTACGAGCAGTACTTC. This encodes CASSGGLAGGPGYEQYF.

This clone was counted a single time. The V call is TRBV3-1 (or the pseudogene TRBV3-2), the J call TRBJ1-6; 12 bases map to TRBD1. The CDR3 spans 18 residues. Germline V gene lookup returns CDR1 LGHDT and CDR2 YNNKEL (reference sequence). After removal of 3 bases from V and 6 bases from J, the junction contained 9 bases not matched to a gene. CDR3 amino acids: CASSHFAGTGGLNSPLHF. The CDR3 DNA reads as TGTGCCAGCAGCCACTTCGCCGGGACAGGGGGCCTTAATTCACCCCTCCACTTT.

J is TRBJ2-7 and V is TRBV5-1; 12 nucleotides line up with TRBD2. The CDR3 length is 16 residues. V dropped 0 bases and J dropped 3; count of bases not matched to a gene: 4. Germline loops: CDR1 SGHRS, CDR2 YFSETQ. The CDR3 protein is CASSLELAGGVYEQYF. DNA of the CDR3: TGCGCCAGCAGCTTGGAACTAGCGGGAGGAGTCTACGAGCAGTACTTC.

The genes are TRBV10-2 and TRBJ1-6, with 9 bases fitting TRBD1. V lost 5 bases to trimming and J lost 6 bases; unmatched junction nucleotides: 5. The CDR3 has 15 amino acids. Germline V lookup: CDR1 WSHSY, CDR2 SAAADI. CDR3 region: CASSNRGLGNSPLHF. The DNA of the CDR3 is TGCGCCAGCAGTAACAGGGGGCTCGGTAATTCACCCCTCCACTTT.

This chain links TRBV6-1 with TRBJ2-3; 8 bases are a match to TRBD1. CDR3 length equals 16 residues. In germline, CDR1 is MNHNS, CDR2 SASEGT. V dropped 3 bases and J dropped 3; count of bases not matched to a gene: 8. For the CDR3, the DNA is TGTGCCAGCAGTGAGAGGACAGGGAGAGGGACAGATACGCAGTATTTT. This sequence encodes CASSERTGRGTDTQYF.

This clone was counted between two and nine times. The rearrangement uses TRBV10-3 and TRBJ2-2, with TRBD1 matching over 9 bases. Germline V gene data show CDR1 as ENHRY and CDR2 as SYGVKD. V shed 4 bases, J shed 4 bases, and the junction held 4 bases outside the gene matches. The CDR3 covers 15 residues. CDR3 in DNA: TGTGCCATCAGTGGGTACAGGGGGCCCACCGGGGAGCTGTTTTTT. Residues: CAISGYRGPTGELFF.

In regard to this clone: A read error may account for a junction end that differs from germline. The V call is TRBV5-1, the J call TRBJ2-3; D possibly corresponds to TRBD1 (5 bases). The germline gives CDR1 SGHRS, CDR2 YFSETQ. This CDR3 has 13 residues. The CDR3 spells CASSRDATGTQYF. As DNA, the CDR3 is TGCGCCAGCAGTCGAGACGCAACAGGTACGCAGTATTTT.

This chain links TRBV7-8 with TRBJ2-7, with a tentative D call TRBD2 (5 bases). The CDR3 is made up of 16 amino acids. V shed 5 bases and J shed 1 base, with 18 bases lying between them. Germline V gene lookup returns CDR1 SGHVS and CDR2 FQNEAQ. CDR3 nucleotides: TGTGCCAGCAGCCCGGCAGCGAGGGTGGAATCCTACGAGCAGTACTTC. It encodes CASSPAARVESYEQYF.

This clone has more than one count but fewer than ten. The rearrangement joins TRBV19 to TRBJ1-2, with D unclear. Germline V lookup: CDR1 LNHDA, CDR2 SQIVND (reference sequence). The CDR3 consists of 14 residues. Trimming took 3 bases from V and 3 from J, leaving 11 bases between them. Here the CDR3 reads CASSMLYSYYGYTF. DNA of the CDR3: TGTGCCAGTAGTATGCTGTACTCATACTATGGCTACACCTTC.

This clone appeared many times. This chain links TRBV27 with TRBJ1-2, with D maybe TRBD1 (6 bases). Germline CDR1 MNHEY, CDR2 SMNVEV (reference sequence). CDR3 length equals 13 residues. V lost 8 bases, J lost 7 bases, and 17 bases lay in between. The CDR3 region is CASRLSGGSGYTF. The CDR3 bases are TGTGCCAGCCGCCTGAGCGGGGGCAGTGGCTACACCTTC.

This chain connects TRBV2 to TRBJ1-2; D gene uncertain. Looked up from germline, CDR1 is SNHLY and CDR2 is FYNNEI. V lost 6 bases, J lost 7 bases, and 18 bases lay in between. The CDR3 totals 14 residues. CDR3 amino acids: CASSLVEARSGYTF. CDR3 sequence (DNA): TGTGCCAGCAGCCTAGTGGAGGCCAGATCTGGCTACACCTTC. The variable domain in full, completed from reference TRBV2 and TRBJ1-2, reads EPEVTQTPSHQVTQMGQEVILRCVPISNHLYFYWYRQILGQKVEFLVSFYNNEISEKSEIFDDQFSVERPDGSNFTLKIRSTKLEDSAMYFCASSLVEARSGYTFGSGTRLTVV.

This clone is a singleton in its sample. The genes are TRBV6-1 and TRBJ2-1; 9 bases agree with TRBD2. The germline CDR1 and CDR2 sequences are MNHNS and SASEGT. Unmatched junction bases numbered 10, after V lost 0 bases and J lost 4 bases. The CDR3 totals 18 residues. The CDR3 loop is CASSEALGGGAPYNEQFF. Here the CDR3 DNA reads TGTGCCAGCAGTGAAGCGCTCGGCGGGGGGGCCCCTTACAATGAGCAGTTCTTC.

CDR3 region: CASSGSGSGDSPLHF. CDR3 DNA: TGTGCCAGCAGTGGTTCAGGGTCGGGTGATTCACCCCTCCACTTT. The chain uses TRBV2 and TRBJ1-6; D may be TRBD1 (5 bases). This CDR3 is 15 amino acids long. V lost 4 bases and J lost 8, with 15 bases in between. CDR1 and CDR2 from the germline V gene are SNHLY and FYNNEI. Using reference TRBV2 and TRBJ1-6 for the parts outside the CDR3, the full variable domain is EPEVTQTPSHQVTQMGQEVILRCVPISNHLYFYWYRQILGQKVEFLVSFYNNEISEKSEIFDDQFSVERPDGSNFTLKIRSTKLEDSAMYFCASSGSGSGDSPLHFGNGTRLTVT.

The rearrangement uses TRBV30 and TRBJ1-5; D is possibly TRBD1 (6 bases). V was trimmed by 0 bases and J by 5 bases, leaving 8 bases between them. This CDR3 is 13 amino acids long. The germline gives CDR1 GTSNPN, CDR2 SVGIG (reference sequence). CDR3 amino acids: CAWSVQGYQPQHF. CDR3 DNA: TGTGCCTGGAGTGTACAGGGCTATCAGCCCCAGCATTTT.

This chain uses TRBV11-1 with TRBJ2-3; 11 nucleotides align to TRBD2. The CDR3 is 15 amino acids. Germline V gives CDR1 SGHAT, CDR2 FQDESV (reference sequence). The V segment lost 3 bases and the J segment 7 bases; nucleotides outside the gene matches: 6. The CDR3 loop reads CASSLGLAGGNTQYF. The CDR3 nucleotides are TGTGCCAGCAGCTTGGGGCTAGCGGGGGGAAATACGCAGTATTTT. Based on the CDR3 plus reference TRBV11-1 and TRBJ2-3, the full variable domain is EAEVAQSPRYKITEKSQAVAFWCDPISGHATLYWYRQILGQGPELLVQFQDESVVDDSQLPKDRFSAERLKGVDSTLKIQPAELGDSAMYLCASSLGLAGGNTQYFGPGTRLTVL.

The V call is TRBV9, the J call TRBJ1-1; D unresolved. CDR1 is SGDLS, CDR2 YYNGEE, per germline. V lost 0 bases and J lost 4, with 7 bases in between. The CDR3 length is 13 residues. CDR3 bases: TGTGCCAGCAGCGTAGGACGGGGCACTGAAGCTTTCTTT. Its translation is CASSVGRGTEAFF.

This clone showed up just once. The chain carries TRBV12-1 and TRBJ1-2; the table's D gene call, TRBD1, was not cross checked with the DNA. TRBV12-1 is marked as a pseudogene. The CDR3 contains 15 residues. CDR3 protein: CASLWDPDSNYGYTF. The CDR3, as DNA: TGTGCCAGCCTATGGGACCCGGACAGTAACTATGGCTACACCTTC.

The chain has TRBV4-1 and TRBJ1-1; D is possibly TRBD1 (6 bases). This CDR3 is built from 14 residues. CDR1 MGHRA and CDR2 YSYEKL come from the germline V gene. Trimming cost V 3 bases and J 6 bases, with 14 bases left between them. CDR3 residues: CASSHQTGPPEAFF. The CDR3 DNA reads TGCGCCAGCAGCCACCAGACAGGCCCCCCTGAAGCTTTCTTT.

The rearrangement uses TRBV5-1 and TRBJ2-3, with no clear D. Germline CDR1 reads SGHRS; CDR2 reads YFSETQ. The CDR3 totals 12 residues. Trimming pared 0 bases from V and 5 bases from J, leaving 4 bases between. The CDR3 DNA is TGCGCCAGCAGCTTGGATCAAGATACGCAGTATTTT. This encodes CASSLDQDTQYF.

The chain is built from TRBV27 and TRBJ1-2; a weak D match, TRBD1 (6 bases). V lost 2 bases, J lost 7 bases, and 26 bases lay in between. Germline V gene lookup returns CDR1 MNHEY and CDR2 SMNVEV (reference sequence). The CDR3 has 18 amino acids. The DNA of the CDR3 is TGTGCCAGCAGTTTAGGAGCCCCCCAAGGGCAGGGGAATCTTGGCTACACCTTC. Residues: CASSLGAPQGQGNLGYTF.

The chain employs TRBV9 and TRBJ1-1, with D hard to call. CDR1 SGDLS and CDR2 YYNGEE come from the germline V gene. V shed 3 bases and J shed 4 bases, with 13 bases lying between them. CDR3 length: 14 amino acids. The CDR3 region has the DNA TGTGCCAGCAGCGAGAAAAGGTCGGGCACTGAAGCTTTCTTT. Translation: CASSEKRSGTEAFF.

CDR3 sequence: CASSLGWRGDSTDTQYF. In DNA, the CDR3 is TGTGCCAGCAGCTTGGGGTGGCGGGGGGATAGCACAGATACGCAGTATTTT. The chain combines TRBV7-9 with TRBJ2-3; TRBD2 agrees at 8 bases. This CDR3 has 17 amino acids. Unmatched junction bases numbered 8, after V lost 3 bases and J lost 0 bases. Per the germline V gene, CDR1 is SEHNR and CDR2 is FQNEAQ (reference sequence).

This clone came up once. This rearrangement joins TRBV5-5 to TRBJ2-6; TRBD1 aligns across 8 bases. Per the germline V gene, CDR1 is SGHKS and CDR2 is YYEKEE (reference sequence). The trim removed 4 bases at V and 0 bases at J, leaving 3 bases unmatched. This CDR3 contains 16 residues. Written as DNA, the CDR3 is TGTGCCAGCAGCAGGACAGGGATCTCTGGGGCCAACGTCCTGACTTTC. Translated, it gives CASSRTGISGANVLTF.

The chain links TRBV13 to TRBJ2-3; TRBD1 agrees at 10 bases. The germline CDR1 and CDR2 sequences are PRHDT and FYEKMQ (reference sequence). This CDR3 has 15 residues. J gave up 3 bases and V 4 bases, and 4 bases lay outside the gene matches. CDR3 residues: CASSSTGGDTDTQYF. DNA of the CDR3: TGTGCCAGCAGCTCGACAGGGGGCGATACAGATACGCAGTATTTT. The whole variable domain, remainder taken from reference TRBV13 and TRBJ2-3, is AAGVIQSPRHLIKEKRETATLKCYPIPRHDTVYWYQQGPGQDPQFLISFYEKMQSDKGSIPDRFSAQQFSDYHSELNMSSLELGDSALYFCASSSTGGDTDTQYFGPGTRLTVL.